A selection of T cell receptor beta chains follows, all from one sample in a study of blood T cell repertoires in COVID-19. TCRdb's table, derived via immunoSEQ multiplex PCR, lists solely in-frame clones and lacks some. The sample has about 220,000 clones, more than 70% seen once. The sequencing sample was made of peripheral blood. The receptors derive from a human donor in a cohort sampled during active COVID-19. Each CDR3 is given with its conserved first and last residue. D genes are given only for firm matches. Rows give clone size only sometimes, using once, few, many, or a class for an expanded clone.

>TRBV2|-|TRBJ2-2|TRBD1
TGTGCCAGCAGATTGGACGGGACAGGGATGCTGGCCGGGGAGCTGTTTTTT
CASRLDGTGMLAGELFF
>TRBV28|-|TRBJ2-2|TRBD2
TGTGCCAGCAGTCTAGGGGGACTAGCGGGATACACCGGGGAGCTGTTTTTT
CASSLGGLAGYTGELFF
>TRBV18|-|TRBJ2-5|-
TGTGCCAGCTCACCACAACGCGGTGGGGCCCAAGAGACCCAGTACTTC
CASSPQRGGAQETQYF
>TRBV7-9|-|TRBJ2-1|-
TGTGCCAGCAGCTCCCGGGTCCACAATGAGCAGTTCTTC
CASSSRVHNEQFF
>TRBV29-1|-|TRBJ2-7|TRBD2
TGCAGCGGCGACGGGACTAGCATCTGCTCCTACGAGCAGTACTTC
CSGDGTSICSYEQYF
>TRBV4-1|-|TRBJ2-7|TRBD2
TGCGCCAGCAGCCAAGTTGCTACCGGGACTAGCGGAATATCCTACGAGCAGTACTTC
CASSQVATGTSGISYEQYF
>TRBV6-1|-|TRBJ1-5|-
TGTGCCAGCAGTGAACTCGGGTGGGGCAATCAGCCCCAGCATTTT
CASSELGWGNQPQHF
>TRBV7-8|-|TRBJ2-1|-
TGTGCCAGCAGCTTAGGGCGGCGGGTCCAGGAGCAGTTCTTC
CASSLGRRVQEQFF
>TRBV28|once|TRBJ1-4|-
TGTGCCAGCAGTTATGTAGGAGATGAAAAACTGTTTTTT
CASSYVGDEKLFF
>TRBV6-6|few|TRBJ1-5|-
TGTGCCAGCCGTCCAATTACGGGGGGCCGGGGAGATCGGCCCCAGCATTTT
CASRPITGGRGDRPQHF
>TRBV5-5|-|TRBJ1-2|-
TGTGCCAGCAGCCCGGAGGTCCCTGGCTACACCTTC
CASSPEVPGYTF
>TRBV5-1|-|TRBJ2-5|TRBD2
TGCGCCAGCAGCTCCTCGCCGCGGGAGGGCCCCCAAGAGACCCAGTACTTC
CASSSSPREGPQETQYF
>TRBV5-1|-|TRBJ1-4|TRBD1
TGCGCCAGCAGCCCCCACGGGACAGGGAGAGAAAAACTGTTTTTT
CASSPHGTGREKLFF
>TRBV6-5|-|TRBJ2-7|TRBD2
TGTGCCAGCAGCCCGCCGGGCCTAGCGGGAGTGGAGCAGTACTTC
CASSPPGLAGVEQYF
>TRBV10-3|-|TRBJ2-3|TRBD2
TGTGCCATCAGTGAACCTAGCGGGAGAGATACGCAGTATTTT
CAISEPSGRDTQYF
>TRBV29-1|few|TRBJ2-7|TRBD2
TGCAGCGTTGACGGCGGGAGGTACGAGCAGTACTTC
CSVDGGRYEQYF
>TRBV5-6|-|TRBJ1-5|-
TGTGCCAGCAGCACAGGCTATAGCAATCAGCCCCAGCATTTT
CASSTGYSNQPQHF
>TRBV3-1/TRBV3-2|-|TRBJ1-6|-
TGTGCCAGCAGCCAATTGGACAGTTATAATTCACCCCTCCACTTT
CASSQLDSYNSPLHF
>TRBV5-1|few|TRBJ2-1|-
TGCGCCAGCAGCCCTCCCGCCCCTGCGGCTGACAATGAGCAGTTCTTC
CASSPPAPAADNEQFF
>TRBV25-1|-|TRBJ1-2|-
TGTGCCAGGAGGTTGGAGGGTACCCTGGTCTGTGGCTACACCTTC
CARRLEGTLVCGYTF
>TRBV5-4|once|TRBJ1-5|TRBD1
TGTGCCAGCAGCTTGGGAGGGACAGCTAGCAATCAGCCCCAGCATTTT
CASSLGGTASNQPQHF
>TRBV5-1|-|TRBJ1-1|TRBD1
TGCGCCAGCAGCTCCCACTCCGGGACAGGGCTTGAAGCTTTCTTT
CASSSHSGTGLEAFF
>TRBV29-1|-|TRBJ1-2|TRBD1
TGCAGCGTCCGGGACAGGGATATAAGTGGCTACACCTTC
CSVRDRDISGYTF
>TRBV18|-|TRBJ1-5|TRBD1
TGTGCCAGCTCACCAGACAGGGCCCAGCCCCAGCATTTT
CASSPDRAQPQHF
>TRBV19|few|TRBJ1-4|TRBD1
TGTGCCAGTGAACGGGACAGGGACGAAAAACTGTTTTTT
CASERDRDEKLFF